The clone carrying this T cell receptor (beta chain) was seen a single time. Its specificity is unknown. The data derive from a study of OX40 agonist ivuxolimab in advanced cancers. Study-level points and caveats: Dosing at 0.1 to 3.0 mg/kg was accompanied by clonal expansion of CD4+ and CD8+ blood T cells by week 6.

CDR3 length: 16 amino acids. The germline V and J ends were trimmed by 2 bases and 0 bases, with 11 bases remaining between them. Germline CDR1 KGHSH, CDR2 LQKENI. Generated by immunoSEQ multiplex PCR, the TCRdb table keeps only in-frame clones and is missing some. The sample shows about 52,000 clones, 85% to 95% of them seen only once. The sequence derives from an adult with an advanced solid tumor such as melanoma, head and neck, liver or kidney cancer. V and J are TRBV18 and TRBJ2-1; D is perhaps TRBD2 (6 bases). The sequenced sample was CD4+ or CD8+ T cells sorted from blood, obtained in a trial of the OX40 agonist ivuxolimab. CDR3 DNA sequence: TGTGCCAGCTCACCAGAGGAGGGGATCTCCTACAATGAGCAGTTCTTC. It translates to CASSPEEGISYNEQFF.